The text below deals with one T cell receptor (beta chain). No antigen is known for it. V shed 4 bases and J 9 bases; nucleotides not matched to a gene: 8. The CDR3 runs 12 residues. Germline V gene data show CDR1 as SQVTM and CDR2 as ANQGSEA. This entry comes from a study of cytomegalovirus exposure and HLA in healthy donors. TCRdb's copy holds only in-frame clones and misses some; the assay was immunoSEQ multiplex PCR. The sample has 250,000 to 350,000 clones; roughly 88% are singletons. Points from the study as a whole: The authors confirmed in vitro that a few CMV-associated chains were specific for CMV antigens. The classifier was said to identify cytomegalovirus status with high specificity and sensitivity. Most TCR sequences were uncommon, yet certain public TCRs appeared in many donors. Later, an analysis found that TCR clusters from the first cohort tended to co-occur in the 110 or so validation repertoires.

The sequence came from a man aged 25 to 40 in good health and CMV-seronegative. The genes are TRBV29-1 and TRBJ1-2, with TRBD1 matching over 7 bases. The sample was PBMCs. The CDR3 DNA is TGCAGCGTTGGGGCGACAGGGCAGAGCTACACCTTC. It yields the protein CSVGATGQSYTF.